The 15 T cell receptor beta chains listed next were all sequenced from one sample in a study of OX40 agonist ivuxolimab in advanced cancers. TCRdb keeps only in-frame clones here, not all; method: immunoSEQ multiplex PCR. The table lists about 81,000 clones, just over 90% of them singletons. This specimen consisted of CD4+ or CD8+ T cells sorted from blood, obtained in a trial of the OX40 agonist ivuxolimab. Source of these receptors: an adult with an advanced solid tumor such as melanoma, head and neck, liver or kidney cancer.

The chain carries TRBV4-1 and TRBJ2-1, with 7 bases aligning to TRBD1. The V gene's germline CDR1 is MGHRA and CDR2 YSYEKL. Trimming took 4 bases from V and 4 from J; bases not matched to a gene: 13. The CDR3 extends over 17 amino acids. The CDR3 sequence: CASSLIFTGTAYNEQFF. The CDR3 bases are TGCGCCAGCAGCCTGATCTTTACCGGGACAGCTTACAATGAGCAGTTCTTC.

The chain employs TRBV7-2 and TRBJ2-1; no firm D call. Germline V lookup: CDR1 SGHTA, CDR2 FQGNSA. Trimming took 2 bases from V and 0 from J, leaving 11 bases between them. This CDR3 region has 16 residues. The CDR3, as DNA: TGTGCCAGCAGCTTAAGTTGGGGAAGCTCCTACAATGAGCAGTTCTTC. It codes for CASSLSWGSSYNEQFF.

CDR3 sequence (DNA): TGTGCCAGCAGCCCTACCAGCGGGGCGACAGATACGCAGTATTTT. Encoded protein: CASSPTSGATDTQYF. The chain is built from TRBV7-7 and TRBJ2-3; 7 bases line up with TRBD2. This CDR3 comprises 15 residues. Germline lookup yields CDR1 SSHAT and CDR2 FNYEAQ (reference sequence). Losses at the gene ends were 5 bases for V and 3 bases for J; bases not matched to a gene: 8.

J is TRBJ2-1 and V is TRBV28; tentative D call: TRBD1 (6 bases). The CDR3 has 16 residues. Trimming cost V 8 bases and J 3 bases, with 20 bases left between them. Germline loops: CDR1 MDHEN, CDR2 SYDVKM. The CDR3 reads CASCGLLRDNYNEQFF. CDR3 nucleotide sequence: TGTGCCAGCTGCGGGCTTCTCCGGGACAACTACAATGAGCAGTTCTTC.

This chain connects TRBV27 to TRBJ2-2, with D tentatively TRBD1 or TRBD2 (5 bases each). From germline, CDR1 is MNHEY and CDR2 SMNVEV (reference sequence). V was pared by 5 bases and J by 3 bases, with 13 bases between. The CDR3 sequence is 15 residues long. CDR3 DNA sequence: TGTGCCAGCAGTCCGGAGGACACCTACACCGGGGAGCTGTTTTTT. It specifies CASSPEDTYTGELFF.

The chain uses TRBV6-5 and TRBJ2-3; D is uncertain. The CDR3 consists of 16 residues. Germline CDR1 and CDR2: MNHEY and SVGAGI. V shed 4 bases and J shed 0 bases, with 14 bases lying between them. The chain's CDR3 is CASSLGNYRSTDTQYF. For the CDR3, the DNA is TGTGCCAGCAGTTTGGGGAACTACCGGAGCACAGATACGCAGTATTTT.

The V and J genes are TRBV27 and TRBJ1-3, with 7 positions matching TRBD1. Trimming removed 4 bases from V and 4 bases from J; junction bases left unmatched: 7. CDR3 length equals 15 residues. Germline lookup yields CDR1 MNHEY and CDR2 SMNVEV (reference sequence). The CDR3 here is CASSSTTGPGNTIYF. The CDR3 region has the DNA TGTGCCAGCAGTTCTACGACAGGGCCCGGAAACACCATATATTTT.

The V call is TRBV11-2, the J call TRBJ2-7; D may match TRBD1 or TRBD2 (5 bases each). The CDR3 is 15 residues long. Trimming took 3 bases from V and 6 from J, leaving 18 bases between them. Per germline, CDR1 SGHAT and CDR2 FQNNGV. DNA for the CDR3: TGTGCCAGCAGCTTTAATAGAAACGGGGCCTTCGAGCAGTACTTC. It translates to CASSFNRNGAFEQYF.

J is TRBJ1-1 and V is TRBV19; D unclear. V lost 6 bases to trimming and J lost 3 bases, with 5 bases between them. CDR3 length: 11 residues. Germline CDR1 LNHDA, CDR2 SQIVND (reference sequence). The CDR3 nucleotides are TGTGCCAGTAGCGCCTACACTGAAGCTTTCTTT. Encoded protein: CASSAYTEAFF.

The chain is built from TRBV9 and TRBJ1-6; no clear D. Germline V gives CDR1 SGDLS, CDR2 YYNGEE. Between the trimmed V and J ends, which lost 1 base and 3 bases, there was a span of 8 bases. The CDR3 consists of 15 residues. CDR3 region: CASSVSQYYNSPLHF. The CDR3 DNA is TGTGCCAGCAGCGTATCCCAGTACTATAATTCACCCCTCCACTTT.

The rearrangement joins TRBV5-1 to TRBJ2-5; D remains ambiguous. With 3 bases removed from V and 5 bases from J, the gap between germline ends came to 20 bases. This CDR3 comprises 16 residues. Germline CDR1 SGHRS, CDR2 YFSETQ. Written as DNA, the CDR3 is TGCGCCAGCAGCTCCTACCCCCGGGCCCTGGCGGAGACCCAGTACTTC. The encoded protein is CASSSYPRALAETQYF.

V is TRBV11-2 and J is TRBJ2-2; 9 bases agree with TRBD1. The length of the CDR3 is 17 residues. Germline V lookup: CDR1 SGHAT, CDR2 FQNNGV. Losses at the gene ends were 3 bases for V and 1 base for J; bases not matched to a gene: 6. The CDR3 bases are TGTGCCAGCAGCTTGGGGCCGGGACAGGGGAACACCGGGGAGCTGTTTTTT. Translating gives CASSLGPGQGNTGELFF. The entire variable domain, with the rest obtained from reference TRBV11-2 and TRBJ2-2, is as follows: EAGVAQSPRYKIIEKRQSVAFWCNPISGHATLYWYQQILGQGPKLLIQFQNNGVVDDSQLPKDRFSAERLKGVDSTLKIQPAKLEDSAVYLCASSLGPGQGNTGELFFGEGSRLTVL.

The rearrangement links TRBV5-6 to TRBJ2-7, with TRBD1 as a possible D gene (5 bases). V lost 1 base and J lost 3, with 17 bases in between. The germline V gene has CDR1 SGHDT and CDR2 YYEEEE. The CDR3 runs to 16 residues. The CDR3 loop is CASSLTTGPRYYEQYF. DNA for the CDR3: TGTGCCAGCAGCTTGACCACAGGTCCCCGTTACTACGAGCAGTACTTC.

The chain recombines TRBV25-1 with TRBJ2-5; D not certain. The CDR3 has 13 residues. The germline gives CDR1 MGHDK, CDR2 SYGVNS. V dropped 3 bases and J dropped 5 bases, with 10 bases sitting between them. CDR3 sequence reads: CASSEENRETQYF. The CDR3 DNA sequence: TGTGCCAGCAGTGAGGAGAATAGGGAGACCCAGTACTTC.

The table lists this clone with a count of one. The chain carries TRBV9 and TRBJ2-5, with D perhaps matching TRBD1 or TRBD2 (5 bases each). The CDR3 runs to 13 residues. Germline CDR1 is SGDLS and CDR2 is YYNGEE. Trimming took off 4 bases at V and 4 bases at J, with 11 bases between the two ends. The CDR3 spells CASSPKRGETQYF. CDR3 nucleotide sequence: TGTGCCAGCAGCCCAAAGAGGGGAGAGACCCAGTACTTC.